This TCR beta chain was captured in a study of blood T cell repertoires in COVID-19. Original handling: Amplification with reference gene primers provided the estimates of nucleated cell counts. Libraries were prepared by immunoSEQ multiplex PCR; TCRdb keeps only in-frame clonotypes and omits some of them. V and J calls and clone size are copied from that table; D and trimming were computed from the DNA. Of roughly 180,000 clones in the sample, more than 75% are singletons; the top ten hold less than 6.5%. Trimming pared 4 bases from V and 8 bases from J, leaving 13 bases between. The CDR3 consists of 13 residues. CDR1 and CDR2 from the germline V gene are SGHRS and YFSETQ.

Source material: peripheral blood. The genes are TRBV5-1 and TRBJ2-1; D may be TRBD2 (6 bases). This receptor was identified in a woman between 50 and 59 years old with COVID-19, enrolled during active disease. The CDR3 reads CASSRLEADEQFF. CDR3 bases: TGCGCCAGCAGCCGACTAGAGGCGGATGAGCAGTTCTTC.